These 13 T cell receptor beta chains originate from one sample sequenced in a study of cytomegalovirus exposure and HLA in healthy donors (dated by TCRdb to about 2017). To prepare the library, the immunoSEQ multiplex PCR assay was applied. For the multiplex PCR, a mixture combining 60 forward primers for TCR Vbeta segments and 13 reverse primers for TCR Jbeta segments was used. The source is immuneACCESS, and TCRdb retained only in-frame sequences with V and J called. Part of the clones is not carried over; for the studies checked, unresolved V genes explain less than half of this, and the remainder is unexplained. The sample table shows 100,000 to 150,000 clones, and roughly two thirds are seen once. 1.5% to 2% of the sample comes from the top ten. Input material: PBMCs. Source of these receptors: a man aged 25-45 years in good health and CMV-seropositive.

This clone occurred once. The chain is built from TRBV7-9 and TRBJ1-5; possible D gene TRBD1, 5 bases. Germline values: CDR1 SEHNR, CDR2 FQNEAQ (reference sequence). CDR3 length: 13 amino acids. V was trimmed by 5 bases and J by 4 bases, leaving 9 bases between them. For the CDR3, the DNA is TGTGCCAGCAGCGTGACAGATAATCAGCCCCAGCATTTT. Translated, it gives CASSVTDNQPQHF.

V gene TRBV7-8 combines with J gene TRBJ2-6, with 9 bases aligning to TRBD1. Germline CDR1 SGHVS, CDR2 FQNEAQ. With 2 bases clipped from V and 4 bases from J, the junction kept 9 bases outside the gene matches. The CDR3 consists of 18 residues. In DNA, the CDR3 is TGTGCCAGCAGCTTACCCGGGACAGGGTTAGGGGGGGCCAACGTCCTGACTTTC. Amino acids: CASSLPGTGLGGANVLTF.

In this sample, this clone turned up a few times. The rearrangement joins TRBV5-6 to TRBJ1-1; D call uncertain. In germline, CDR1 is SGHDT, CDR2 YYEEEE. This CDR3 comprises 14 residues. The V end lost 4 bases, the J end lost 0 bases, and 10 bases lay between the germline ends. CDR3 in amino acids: CASSRDTLNTEAFF. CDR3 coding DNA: TGTGCCAGCAGCCGCGACACGCTGAACACTGAAGCTTTCTTT.

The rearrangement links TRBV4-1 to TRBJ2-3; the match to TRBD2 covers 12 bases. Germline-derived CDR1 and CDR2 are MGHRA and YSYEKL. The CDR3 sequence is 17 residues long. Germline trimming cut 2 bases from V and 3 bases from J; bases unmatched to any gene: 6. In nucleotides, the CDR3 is TGCGCCAGCAGCCAATGGCCGACTAGCGGGAGTACAGATACGCAGTATTTT. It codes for CASSQWPTSGSTDTQYF.

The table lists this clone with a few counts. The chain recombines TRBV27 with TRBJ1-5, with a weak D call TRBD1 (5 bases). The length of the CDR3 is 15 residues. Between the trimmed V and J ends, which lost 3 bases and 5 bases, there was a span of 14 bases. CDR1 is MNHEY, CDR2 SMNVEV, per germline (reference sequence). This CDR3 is CASSFAQGGDQPQHF. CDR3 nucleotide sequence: TGTGCCAGCAGTTTCGCCCAAGGAGGGGATCAGCCCCAGCATTTT.

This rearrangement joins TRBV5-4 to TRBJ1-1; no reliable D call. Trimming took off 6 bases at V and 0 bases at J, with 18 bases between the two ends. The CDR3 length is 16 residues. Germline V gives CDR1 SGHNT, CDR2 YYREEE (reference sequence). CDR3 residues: CASTPRARGLNTEAFF. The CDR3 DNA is TGTGCCAGCACCCCACGCGCCCGGGGATTGAACACTGAAGCTTTCTTT. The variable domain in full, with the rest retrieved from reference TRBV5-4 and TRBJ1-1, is ETGVTQSPTHLIKTRGQQVTLRCSSQSGHNTVSWYQQALGQGPQFIFQYYREEENGRGNFPPRFSGLQFPNYSSELNVNALELDDSALYLCASTPRARGLNTEAFFGQGTRLTVV.

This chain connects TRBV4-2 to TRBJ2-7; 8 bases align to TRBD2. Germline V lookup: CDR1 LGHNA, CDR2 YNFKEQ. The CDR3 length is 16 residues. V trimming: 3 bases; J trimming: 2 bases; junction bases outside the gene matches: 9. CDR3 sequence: CASSQDLAGETYEQYF. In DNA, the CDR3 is TGTGCCAGCAGCCAGGATCTAGCGGGTGAAACCTACGAGCAGTACTTC.

The CDR3 protein is CSVGGGASYEQYF. In DNA, the CDR3 is TGCAGCGTTGGGGGGGGAGCATCCTACGAGCAGTACTTC. The rearrangement joins TRBV29-1 to TRBJ2-5, with 7 positions matching TRBD2. The DNA end favors TRBJ2-7, so the J call may be wrong. Germline V gene lookup returns CDR1 SQVTM and CDR2 ANQGSEA. The CDR3 has 13 residues.

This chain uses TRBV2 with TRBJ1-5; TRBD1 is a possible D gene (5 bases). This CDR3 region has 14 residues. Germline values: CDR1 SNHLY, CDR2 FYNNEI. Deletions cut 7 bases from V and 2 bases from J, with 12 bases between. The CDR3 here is CASTGREGNQPQHF. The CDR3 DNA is TGTGCCAGCACGGGCAGGGAGGGCAATCAGCCCCAGCATTTT. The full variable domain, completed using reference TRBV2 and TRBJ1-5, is EPEVTQTPSHQVTQMGQEVILRCVPISNHLYFYWYRQILGQKVEFLVSFYNNEISEKSEIFDDQFSVERPDGSNFTLKIRSTKLEDSAMYFCASTGREGNQPQHFGDGTRLSIL.

The CDR3 here is CAISEYGGFDNEQFF. For the CDR3, the DNA is TGTGCCATCAGTGAGTATGGCGGGTTCGACAATGAGCAGTTCTTC. This chain joins TRBV10-3 and TRBJ2-1, with D possibly being TRBD2 (5 bases). The CDR3 has 15 residues. Germline assignment: CDR1 ENHRY and CDR2 SYGVKD. The V gene lost 1 base and the J gene lost 5 bases, with 12 bases spanning the gap.

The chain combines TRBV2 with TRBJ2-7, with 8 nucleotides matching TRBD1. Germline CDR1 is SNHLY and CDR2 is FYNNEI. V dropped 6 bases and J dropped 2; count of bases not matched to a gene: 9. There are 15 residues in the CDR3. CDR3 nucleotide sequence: TGTGCCAGCAGGGCGACAGGGGCTAATCCCTACGAGCAGTACTTC. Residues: CASRATGANPYEQYF.

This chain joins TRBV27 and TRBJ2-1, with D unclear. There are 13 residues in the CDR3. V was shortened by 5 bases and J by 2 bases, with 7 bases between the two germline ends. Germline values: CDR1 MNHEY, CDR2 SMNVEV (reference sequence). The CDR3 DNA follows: TGTGCCAGCAGTAGCCGGGCCTACAATGAGCAGTTCTTC. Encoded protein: CASSSRAYNEQFF.

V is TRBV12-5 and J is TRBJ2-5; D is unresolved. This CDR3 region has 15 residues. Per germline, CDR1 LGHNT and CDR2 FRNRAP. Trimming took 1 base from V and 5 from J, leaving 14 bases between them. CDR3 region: CASGLGAARHETQYF. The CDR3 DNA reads TGTGCTAGTGGTTTGGGTGCAGCGAGGCACGAGACCCAGTACTTC. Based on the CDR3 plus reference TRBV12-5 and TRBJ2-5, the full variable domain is DARVTQTPRHKVTEMGQEVTMRCQPILGHNTVFWYRQTMMQGLELLAYFRNRAPLDDSGMPKDRFSAEMPDATLATLKIQPSEPRDSAVYFCASGLGAARHETQYFGPGTRLLVL.